The rows below give T cell receptor beta chains drawn from one sample of a study of siplizumab effects on memory and regulatory T cells. Measured with immunoSEQ multiplex PCR; TCRdb has only the in-frame clones, and not every one. The sample yields 70,000 to 95,000 clones, over 85% seen once. The sample was CD8+ T cells sorted from blood. The receptors were sampled from a human donor in good health. Both conserved end residues are part of each CDR3. Fields, in order: clone size, V gene, D gene, J gene, CDR3 protein, CDR3 DNA. A D gene is named only where the DNA matches it firmly. Only some rows state a clone size, as once, few, many or a class for expanded clones.

-	TRBV27	TRBD2	TRBJ2-3	CASSFGSGSGDTQYF	TGTGCCAGCAGTTTTGGGAGCGGGAGCGGGGATACGCAGTATTTT
once	TRBV6-1	-	TRBJ2-2	CATRVGAYTGELFF	TGTGCCACCCGTGTGGGGGCGTACACCGGGGAGCTGTTTTTT
few	TRBV2	-	TRBJ2-6	CASGRHSGANVLTF	TGTGCCAGTGGTAGGCATTCTGGGGCCAACGTCCTGACTTTC
-	TRBV9	-	TRBJ1-5	CASSVLDSNQPQHF	TGTGCCAGCAGCGTACTGGACAGCAATCAGCCCCAGCATTTT
once	TRBV7-9	-	TRBJ2-4	CASSQDSPRSNIQYF	TGTGCCAGCAGCCAAGACTCCCCACGGAGCAACATTCAGTACTTC
-	TRBV4-3	-	TRBJ2-1	CASSQGVAVVNEQFF	TGCGCCAGCAGCCAAGGAGTAGCGGTAGTTAATGAGCAGTTCTTC
-	TRBV7-9	-	TRBJ1-2	CASSPEDDWGYTF	TGTGCCAGCAGCCCAGAGGACGACTGGGGCTACACCTTC
-	TRBV4-1	-	TRBJ2-7	CASSQEGPTYEQYF	TGCGCCAGCAGCCAAGAGGGCCCCACCTACGAGCAGTACTTC
-	TRBV4-2	-	TRBJ2-3	CASMGGALFDTQYF	TGTGCCAGCATGGGGGGGGCGCTTTTTGATACGCAGTATTTT
-	TRBV15	TRBD2	TRBJ2-5	CATSRDLTSGAETQYF	TGTGCCACCAGCAGAGACCTGACTAGCGGGGCAGAGACCCAGTACTTC
-	TRBV6-6	-	TRBJ1-3	CASSPLGGSGNTIYF	TGTGCCAGCAGCCCCCTGGGGGGCTCTGGAAACACCATATATTTT
-	TRBV19	TRBD2	TRBJ2-1	CASQTPSGFNEQFF	TGTGCCAGCCAGACCCCTAGCGGATTCAATGAGCAGTTCTTC
-	TRBV4-3	TRBD2	TRBJ2-3	CASSQLAGETDTQYF	TGCGCCAGCAGCCAACTAGCGGGAGAAACAGATACGCAGTATTTT
-	TRBV6-5	TRBD1	TRBJ2-7	CASSFSAGGSYEQYF	TGTGCCAGCAGTTTCTCCGCAGGGGGATCTTACGAGCAGTACTTC
-	TRBV7-9	TRBD2	TRBJ2-7	CASSPPGTSGRYEQYF	TGTGCCAGCAGCCCACCCGGGACTAGCGGGAGGTACGAGCAGTACTTC
once	TRBV27	-	TRBJ2-1	CASSWGRGSSYNEQFF	TGTGCCAGCAGTTGGGGGCGGGGGAGCTCCTACAATGAGCAGTTCTTC
-	TRBV6-5	-	TRBJ1-3	CASSQTFGNTIYF	TGTGCCAGCAGTCAAACCTTTGGAAACACCATATATTTT
once	TRBV19	TRBD1	TRBJ2-7	CATLGQSSYEQYF	TGTGCCACTCTGGGACAGAGCTCCTACGAGCAGTACTTC
-	TRBV7-7	-	TRBJ2-1	CASSETVVSSYNEQFF	TGTGCTAGCAGCGAAACAGTAGTCAGCTCCTACAATGAGCAGTTCTTC
-	TRBV21-1	-	TRBJ1-3	CASIPDRGSGNTIYF	TGTGCCAGCATCCCTGACAGGGGCTCTGGAAACACCATATATTTT
-	TRBV7-9	TRBD2	TRBJ2-5	CASKTGTSLQETQYF	TGTGCCAGCAAAACCGGGACTAGCCTGCAAGAGACCCAGTACTTC
-	TRBV25-1	-	TRBJ2-3	CASSVRGWTDTQYF	TGTGCCAGCAGTGTCAGGGGATGGACAGATACGCAGTATTTT
-	TRBV6-6	TRBD1	TRBJ1-2	CASSYSGQGSGYTF	TGTGCCAGCAGTTACTCGGGACAGGGTAGTGGCTACACCTTC
-	TRBV27	-	TRBJ2-1	CASSLIPVATSYNEQFF	TGTGCCAGCAGTTTGATTCCTGTGGCGACTTCCTACAATGAGCAGTTCTTC
-	TRBV27	TRBD1	TRBJ1-3	CASGTGGSGNTIYF	TGTGCCAGCGGAACAGGGGGCTCTGGAAACACCATATATTTT
-	TRBV6-5	-	TRBJ2-3	CASSSSPTPMADTQYF	TGTGCCAGCAGTTCCTCCCCGACCCCTATGGCAGATACGCAGTATTTT
once	TRBV19	-	TRBJ2-1	CATTAWYSNNNEQFF	TGTGCCACTACCGCCTGGTACTCTAACAACAATGAGCAGTTCTTC
-	TRBV27	TRBD1	TRBJ2-3	CASSFFQGAADTQYF	TGTGCCAGCAGTTTTTTCCAGGGGGCTGCAGATACGCAGTATTTT
-	TRBV27	-	TRBJ2-5	CASSLAASVQETQYF	TGTGCCAGCAGTTTAGCTGCCTCGGTCCAAGAGACCCAGTACTTC
once	TRBV11-2	-	TRBJ1-1	CASSLEGGWTEAFF	TGTGCCAGCAGCTTAGAGGGGGGGTGGACTGAAGCTTTCTTT
-	TRBV6-5	-	TRBJ1-5	CASSPLFLVDQPQHF	TGTGCCAGCAGTCCCCTCTTTCTTGTTGATCAGCCCCAGCATTTT
-	TRBV14	-	TRBJ1-2	CASSLRTDDNYGYTF	TGTGCCAGCAGCCTTCGGACGGACGATAACTATGGCTACACCTTC
-	TRBV4-1	-	TRBJ2-7	CASSQVLEGAYEQYF	TGCGCCAGCAGCCAAGTCCTAGAAGGGGCCTACGAGCAGTACTTC
-	TRBV27	-	TRBJ2-7	CASSTRQDYEQYF	TGTGCCAGCAGTACGAGACAGGACTACGAGCAGTACTTC
-	TRBV27	-	TRBJ2-1	CASSKTGHQGNEQFF	TGTGCCAGCAGTAAGACCGGGCACCAGGGGAATGAGCAGTTCTTC
-	TRBV9	TRBD1	TRBJ1-2	CASSPTGQQNYGYTF	TGTGCCAGCAGCCCCACGGGACAGCAAAACTATGGCTACACCTTC
few	TRBV6-5	TRBD1	TRBJ1-5	CASRTGNNQPQHF	TGTGCCAGCAGGACAGGGAACAATCAGCCCCAGCATTTT
-	TRBV6-4	-	TRBJ2-2	CASSESGPDTGELFF	TGTGCCAGCAGTGAATCCGGGCCTGACACCGGGGAGCTGTTTTTT
-	TRBV19	-	TRBJ2-7	CASSAYSIGSSYEQYF	TGTGCCAGTAGTGCCTACTCAATCGGGTCCTCCTACGAGCAGTACTTC
-	TRBV2	-	TRBJ2-6	CASSGPGEPGANVLTF	TGTGCCAGCAGTGGTCCAGGGGAGCCAGGGGCCAACGTCCTGACTTTC
once	TRBV15	-	TRBJ2-5	CATRSSSGLWETQYF	TGTGCCACCAGATCCTCTTCGGGGCTATGGGAGACCCAGTACTTC
-	TRBV5-1	TRBD2	TRBJ2-2	CASSILAGDRAGELFF	TGCGCCAGCAGCATACTAGCGGGAGACCGGGCCGGGGAGCTGTTTTTT
-	TRBV7-6	TRBD1	TRBJ2-1	CASSLGTGNEQFF	TGTGCCAGCAGTCTAGGGACAGGGAATGAGCAGTTCTTC
-	TRBV10-1	TRBD2	TRBJ2-1	CASSGRTSDEQFF	TGCGCCAGCAGCGGGAGGACTAGCGATGAGCAGTTCTTC